This T cell receptor beta chain is drawn from a study of shared clonotypes between healthy human individuals. Whole-study context: Donors consisted of two women and a few men between 18 and 49.

General study findings and limits: Of the naive CD4 clonotypes, 4% to 5% were shared across a few donors.

Naive CD8 isolation took CD45RO-negative cells positively selected for CCR7 and excluded terminally differentiated effector memory CD45RA+ cells. With 2 bases removed from V and 12 bases from J, the gap between germline ends came to 13 bases. Germline CDR1 SQVTM, CDR2 ANQGSEA. There are 11 residues in the CDR3. A note on this clone: No antigen is known for it.

This table comes from immunoSEQ multiplex PCR, and its TCRdb copy is limited to in-frame clones, with some not included. The sample yields hundreds of thousands of clones, roughly 98% seen once. The receptor was derived from a man younger than 40 in good health. V usage is TRBV29-1 and J usage is TRBJ1-1, with D hard to call. The source material was naive CD8+ T cells sorted from blood. CDR3 sequence reads: CSVELGNRPFF. CDR3 sequence (DNA): TGCAGCGTTGAACTGGGGAACCGACCTTTCTTT.